This T cell receptor beta chain was sequenced for a study of beta chain features in type 1 diabetes. This clone was seen a handful of times. CDR1 is MGHRA and CDR2 is YSYEKL in the germline V gene. CDR3 length: 14 residues. Unmatched junction bases numbered 4, after V lost 0 bases and J lost 9 bases. Expressed TCRB transcripts were sequenced, since all the RNA that had been isolated was reverse transcribed. This table comes from immunoSEQ multiplex PCR, and its TCRdb copy is limited to in-frame clones, with some not included. Seen here are hundreds of thousands of clones, approximately 14% observed once, and the top ten hold roughly 0.04%.

This sequence joins TRBV4-1 and TRBJ2-1, with 8 bases matching TRBD1. The sequenced sample consisted of naive CD4+ T cells from blood. The receptor's source is a young man in good health. The CDR3 DNA reads as TGCGCCAGCAGCCAAGAGGACAGGGCTGGTGAGCAGTTCTTC. It yields the protein CASSQEDRAGEQFF.